This T cell receptor beta chain is drawn from a study of PD-L1 blockade in urothelial cancer. The table came from immunoSEQ multiplex PCR; TCRdb's copy has only in-frame clones and leaves some out. The sample yields roughly 39,000 clones, 75% to 90% seen once. The germline V gene has CDR1 SQVTM and CDR2 ANQGSEA. Between the trimmed V and J ends, which lost 7 bases and 5 bases, there was a span of 14 bases. This CDR3 is 13 amino acids long. The J gene is TRBJ2-2, the V gene TRBV29-1; D gene unclear. The sequencing here drew on PBMCs, taken around atezolizumab (anti-PD-L1) treatment. This TCR was recovered from a man in his fifties or sixties with urothelial cancer. In DNA form, the CDR3 reads TGCAGCGCCACCCGTGGGCCAACCGGGGAGCTGTTTTTT. Translation gives CSATRGPTGELFF.